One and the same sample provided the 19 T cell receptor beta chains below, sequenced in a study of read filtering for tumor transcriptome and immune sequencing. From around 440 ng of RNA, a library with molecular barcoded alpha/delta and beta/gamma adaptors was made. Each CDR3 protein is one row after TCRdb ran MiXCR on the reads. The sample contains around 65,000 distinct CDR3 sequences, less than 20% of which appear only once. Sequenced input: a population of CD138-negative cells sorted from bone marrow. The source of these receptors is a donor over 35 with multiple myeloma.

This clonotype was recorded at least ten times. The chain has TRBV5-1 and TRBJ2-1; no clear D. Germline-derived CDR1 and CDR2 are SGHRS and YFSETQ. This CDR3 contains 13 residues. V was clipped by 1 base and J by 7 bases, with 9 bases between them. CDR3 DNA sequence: TGCGCCAGCAGCTTGTCTCTGGGGAATGAGCAGTTCTTC. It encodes CASSLSLGNEQFF.

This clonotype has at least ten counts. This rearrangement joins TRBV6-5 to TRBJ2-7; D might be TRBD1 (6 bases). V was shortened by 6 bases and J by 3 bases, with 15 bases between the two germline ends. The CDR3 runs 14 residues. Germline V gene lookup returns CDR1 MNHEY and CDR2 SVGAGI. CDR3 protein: CASRQDRNVYEQYF. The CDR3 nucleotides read TGTGCCAGCAGGCAGGACAGAAATGTCTACGAGCAGTACTTC.

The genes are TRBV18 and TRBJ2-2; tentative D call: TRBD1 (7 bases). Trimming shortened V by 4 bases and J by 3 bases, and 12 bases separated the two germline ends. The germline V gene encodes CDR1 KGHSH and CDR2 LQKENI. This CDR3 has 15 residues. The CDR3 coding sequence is TGTGCCAGCTCACTGGAGGGACAGTACACCGGGGAGCTGTTTTTT. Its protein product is CASSLEGQYTGELFF.

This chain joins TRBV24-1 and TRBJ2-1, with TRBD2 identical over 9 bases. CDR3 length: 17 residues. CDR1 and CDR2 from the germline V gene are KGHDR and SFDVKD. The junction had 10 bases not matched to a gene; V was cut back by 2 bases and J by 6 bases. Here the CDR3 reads CATSDSALGLASNEQFF. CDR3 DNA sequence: TGTGCCACCAGTGATTCAGCACTGGGACTAGCAAGCAATGAGCAGTTCTTC.

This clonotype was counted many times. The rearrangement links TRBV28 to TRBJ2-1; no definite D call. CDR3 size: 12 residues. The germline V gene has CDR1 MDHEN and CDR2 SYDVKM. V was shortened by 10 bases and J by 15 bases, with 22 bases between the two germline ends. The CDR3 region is CATRGDPAKWFF. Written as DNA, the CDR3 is TGTGCCACCAGAGGAGACCCTGCCAAGTGGTTCTTC.

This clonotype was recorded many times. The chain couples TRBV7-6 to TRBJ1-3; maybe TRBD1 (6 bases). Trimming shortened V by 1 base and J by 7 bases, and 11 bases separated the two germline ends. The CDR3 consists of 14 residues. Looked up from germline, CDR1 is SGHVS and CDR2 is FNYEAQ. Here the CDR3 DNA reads TGTGCCAGCAGCTTAGTGGGGACATCGAACACCATATATTTT. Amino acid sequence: CASSLVGTSNTIYF.

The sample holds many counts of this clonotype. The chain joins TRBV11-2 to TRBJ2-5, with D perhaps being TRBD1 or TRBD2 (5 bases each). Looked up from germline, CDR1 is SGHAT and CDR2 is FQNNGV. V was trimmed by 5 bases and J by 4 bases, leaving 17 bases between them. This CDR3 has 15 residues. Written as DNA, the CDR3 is TGTGCCAGCAGCCAGGATGGGGGAAGGGGAGAGACCCAGTACTTC. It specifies CASSQDGGRGETQYF.

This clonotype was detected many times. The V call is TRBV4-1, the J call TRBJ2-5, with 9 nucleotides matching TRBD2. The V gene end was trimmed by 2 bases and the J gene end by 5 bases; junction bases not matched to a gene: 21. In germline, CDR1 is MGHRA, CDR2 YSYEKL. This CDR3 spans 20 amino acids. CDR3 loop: CASSQPSGAYSGSGKETQYF. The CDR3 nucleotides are TGCGCCAGCAGCCAACCCTCGGGGGCCTATAGCGGGAGTGGAAAGGAGACCCAGTACTTC.

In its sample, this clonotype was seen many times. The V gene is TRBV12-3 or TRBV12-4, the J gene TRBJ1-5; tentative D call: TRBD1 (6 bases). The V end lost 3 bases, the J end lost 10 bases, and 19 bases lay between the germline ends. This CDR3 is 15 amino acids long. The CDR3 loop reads CASSFVPGRGKPQHF. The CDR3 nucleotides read TGTGCCAGCAGTTTTGTGCCGGGCAGGGGAAAACCCCAGCATTTT.

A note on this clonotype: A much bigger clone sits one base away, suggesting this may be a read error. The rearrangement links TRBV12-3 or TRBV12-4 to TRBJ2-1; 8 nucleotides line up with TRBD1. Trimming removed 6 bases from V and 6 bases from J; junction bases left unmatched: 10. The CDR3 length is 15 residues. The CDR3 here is CASRHRGSIPNEQFF. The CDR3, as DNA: TGTGCCAGCAGGCACAGGGGGTCCATCCCCAATGAGCAGTTCTTC.

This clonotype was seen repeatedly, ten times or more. The CDR3 DNA follows: TGCGCCAGCAGTGAGGACCTCGCCGAGCAGTACTTC. Encoded protein: CASSEDLAEQYF. The gene calls are TRBV10-2 and TRBJ2-7; unclear D gene. V dropped 2 bases and J dropped 6 bases, with 8 bases sitting between them. This CDR3 spans 12 amino acids. Germline V gene lookup returns CDR1 WSHSY and CDR2 SAAADI.

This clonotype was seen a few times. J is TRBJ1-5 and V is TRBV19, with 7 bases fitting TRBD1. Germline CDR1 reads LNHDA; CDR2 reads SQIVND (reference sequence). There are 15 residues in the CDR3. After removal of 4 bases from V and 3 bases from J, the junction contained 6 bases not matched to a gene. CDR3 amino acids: CASSTGTVDNQPQHF. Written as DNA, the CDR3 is TGTGCCAGTAGTACCGGGACAGTTGACAATCAGCCCCAGCATTTT.

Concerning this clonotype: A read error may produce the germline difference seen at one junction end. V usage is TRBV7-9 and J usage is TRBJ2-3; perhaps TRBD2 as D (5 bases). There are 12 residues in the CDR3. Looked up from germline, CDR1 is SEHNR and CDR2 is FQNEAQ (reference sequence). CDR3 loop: CASRVSADTQSF. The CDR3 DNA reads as TGTGCCAGCAGGGTTAGCGCAGATACGCAGTCTTTT. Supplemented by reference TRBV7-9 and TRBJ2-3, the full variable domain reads DTGVSQNPRHKITKRGQNVTFRCDPISEHNRLYWYRQTLGQGPEFLTYFQNEAQLEKSRLLSDRFSAERPKGSFSTLEIQRTEQGDSAMYLCASRVSADTQSFGPGTRLTVL.

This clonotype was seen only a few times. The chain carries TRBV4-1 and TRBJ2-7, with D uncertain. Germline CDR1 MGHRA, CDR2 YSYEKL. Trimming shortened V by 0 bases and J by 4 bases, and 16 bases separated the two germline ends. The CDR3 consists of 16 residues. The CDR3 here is CASSQDRTRVGYEQYF. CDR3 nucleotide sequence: TGCGCCAGCAGCCAAGATCGGACCCGGGTCGGTTACGAGCAGTACTTC.

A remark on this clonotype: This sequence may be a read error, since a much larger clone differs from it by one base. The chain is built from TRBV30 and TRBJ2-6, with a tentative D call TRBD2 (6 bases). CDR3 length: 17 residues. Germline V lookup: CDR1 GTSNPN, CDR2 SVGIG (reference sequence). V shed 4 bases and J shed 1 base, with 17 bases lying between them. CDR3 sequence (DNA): TGTGCCTGGATTCGGGGGAGACTGAGGTCTGGGGCCAACGTCCTGACTTTC. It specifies CAWIRGRLRSGANVLTF.

This CDR3 is CASSQEEGYTEAFF. The DNA of the CDR3 is TGTGCCAGCAGCCAAGAGGAGGGGTACACTGAAGCTTTCTTT. This sequence joins TRBV3-1 and TRBJ1-1, with D perhaps TRBD1 (5 bases). Per the germline V gene, CDR1 is LGHDT and CDR2 is YNNKEL (reference sequence). V lost 0 bases and J 3 bases, leaving 8 bases between the germline ends. The CDR3 runs to 14 residues.

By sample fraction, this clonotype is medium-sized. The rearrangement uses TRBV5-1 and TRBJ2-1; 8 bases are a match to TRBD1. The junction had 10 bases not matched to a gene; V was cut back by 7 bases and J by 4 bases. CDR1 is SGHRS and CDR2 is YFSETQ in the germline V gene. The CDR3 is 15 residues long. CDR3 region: CASSSEGQDYNEQFF. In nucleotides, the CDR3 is TGCGCCAGCTCCTCCGAGGGACAGGATTACAATGAGCAGTTCTTC.

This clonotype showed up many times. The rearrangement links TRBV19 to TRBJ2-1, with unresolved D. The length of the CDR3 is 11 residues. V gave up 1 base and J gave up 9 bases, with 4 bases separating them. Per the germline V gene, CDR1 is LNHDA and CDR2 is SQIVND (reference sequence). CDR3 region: CASSIGGEQFF. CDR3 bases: TGTGCCAGTAGTATAGGGGGTGAGCAGTTCTTC.

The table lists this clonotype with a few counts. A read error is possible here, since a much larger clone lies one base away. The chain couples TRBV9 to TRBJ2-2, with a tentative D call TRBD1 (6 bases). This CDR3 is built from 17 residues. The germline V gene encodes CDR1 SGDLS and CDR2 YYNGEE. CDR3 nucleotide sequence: TGTCCCAGCAGCCCGATCAGAACAGGGCAGAACACCGGGGAGCTGTTTTTT. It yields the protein CPSSPIRTGQNTGELFF. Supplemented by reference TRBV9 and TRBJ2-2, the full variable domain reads DSGVTQTPKHLITATGQRVTLRCSPRSGDLSVYWYQQSLDQGLQFLIQYYNGEERAKGNILERFSAQQFPDLHSELNLSSLELGDSALYFCPSSPIRTGQNTGELFFGEGSRLTVL.